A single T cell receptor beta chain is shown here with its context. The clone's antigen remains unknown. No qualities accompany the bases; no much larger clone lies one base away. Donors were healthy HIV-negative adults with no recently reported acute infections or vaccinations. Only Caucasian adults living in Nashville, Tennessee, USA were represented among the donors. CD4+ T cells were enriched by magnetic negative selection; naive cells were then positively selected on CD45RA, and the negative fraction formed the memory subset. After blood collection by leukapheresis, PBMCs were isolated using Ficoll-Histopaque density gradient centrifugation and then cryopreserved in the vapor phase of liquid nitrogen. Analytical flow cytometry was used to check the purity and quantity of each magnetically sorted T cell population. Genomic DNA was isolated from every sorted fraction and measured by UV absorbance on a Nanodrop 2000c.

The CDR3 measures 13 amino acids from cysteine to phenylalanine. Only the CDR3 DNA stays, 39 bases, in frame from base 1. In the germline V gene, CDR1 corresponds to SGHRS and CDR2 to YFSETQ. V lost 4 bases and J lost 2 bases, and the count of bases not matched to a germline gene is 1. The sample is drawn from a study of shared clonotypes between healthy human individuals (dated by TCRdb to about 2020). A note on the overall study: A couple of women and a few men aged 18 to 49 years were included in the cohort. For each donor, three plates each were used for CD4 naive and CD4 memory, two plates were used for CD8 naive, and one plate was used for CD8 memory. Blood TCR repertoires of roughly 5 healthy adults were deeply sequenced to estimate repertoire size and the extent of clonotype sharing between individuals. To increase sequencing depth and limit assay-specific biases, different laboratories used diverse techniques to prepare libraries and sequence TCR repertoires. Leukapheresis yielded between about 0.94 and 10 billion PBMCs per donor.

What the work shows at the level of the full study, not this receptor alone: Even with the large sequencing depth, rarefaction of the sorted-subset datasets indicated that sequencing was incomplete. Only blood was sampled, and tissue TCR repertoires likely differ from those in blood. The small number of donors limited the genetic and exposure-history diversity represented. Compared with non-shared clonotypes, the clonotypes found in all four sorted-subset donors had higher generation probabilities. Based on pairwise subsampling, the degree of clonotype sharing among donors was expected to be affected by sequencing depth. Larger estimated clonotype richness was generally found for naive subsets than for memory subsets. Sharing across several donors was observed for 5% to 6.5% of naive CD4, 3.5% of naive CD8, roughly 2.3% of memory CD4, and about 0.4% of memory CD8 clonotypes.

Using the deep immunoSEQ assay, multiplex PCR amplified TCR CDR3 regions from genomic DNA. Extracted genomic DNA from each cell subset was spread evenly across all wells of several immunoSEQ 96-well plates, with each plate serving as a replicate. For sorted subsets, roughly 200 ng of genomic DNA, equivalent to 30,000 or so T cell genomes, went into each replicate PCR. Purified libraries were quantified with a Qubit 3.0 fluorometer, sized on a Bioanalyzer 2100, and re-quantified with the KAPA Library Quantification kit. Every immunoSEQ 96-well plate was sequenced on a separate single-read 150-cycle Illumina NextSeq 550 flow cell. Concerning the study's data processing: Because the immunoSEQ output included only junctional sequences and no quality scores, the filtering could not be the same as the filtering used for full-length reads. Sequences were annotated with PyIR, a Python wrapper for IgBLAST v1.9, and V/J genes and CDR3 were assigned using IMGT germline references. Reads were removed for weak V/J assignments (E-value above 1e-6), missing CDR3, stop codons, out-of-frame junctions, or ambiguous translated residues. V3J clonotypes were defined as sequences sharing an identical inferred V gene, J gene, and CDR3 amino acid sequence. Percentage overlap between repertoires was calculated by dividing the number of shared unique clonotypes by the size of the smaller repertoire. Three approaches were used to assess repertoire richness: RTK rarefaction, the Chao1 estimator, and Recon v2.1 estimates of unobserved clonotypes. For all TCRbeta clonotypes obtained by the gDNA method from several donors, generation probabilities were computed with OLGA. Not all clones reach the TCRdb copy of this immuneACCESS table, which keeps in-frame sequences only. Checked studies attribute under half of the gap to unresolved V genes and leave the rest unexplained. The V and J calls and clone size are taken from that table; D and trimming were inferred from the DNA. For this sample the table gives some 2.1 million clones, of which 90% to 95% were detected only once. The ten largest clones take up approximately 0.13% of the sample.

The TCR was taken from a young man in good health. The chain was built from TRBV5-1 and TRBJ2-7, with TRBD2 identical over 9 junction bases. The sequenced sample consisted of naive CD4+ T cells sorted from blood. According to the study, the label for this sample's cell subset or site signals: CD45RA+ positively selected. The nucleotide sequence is TGCGCCAGCAGCCGACTAGCGGCCTACGAGCAGTACTTC. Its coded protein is CASSRLAAYEQYF.